The next 11 T cell receptor beta chains were all read from a single sample in a study of blood T cell repertoires in COVID-19. Produced via immunoSEQ multiplex PCR; TCRdb's table is partial and in-frame only. The repertoire consists of around 200,000 clones, with roughly 89% occurring once and the leading ten covering around 7%. Input material: peripheral blood. These receptors all stem from a man in his forties with acute or convalescent COVID-19.

The CDR3 region is CASSLGSGPQGAYEQYF. CDR3 DNA: TGCGCCAGCAGCTTGGGATCTGGTCCTCAGGGGGCCTACGAGCAGTACTTC. V gene TRBV5-1 combines with J gene TRBJ2-7; 7 bases agree with TRBD1. This CDR3 comprises 17 residues. Looked up from germline, CDR1 is SGHRS and CDR2 is YFSETQ. V was clipped by 0 bases and J by 2 bases; unmatched bases: 11. Variable domain in full (rest from reference TRBV5-1 and TRBJ2-7): KAGVTQTPRYLIKTRGQQVTLSCSPISGHRSVSWYQQTPGQGLQFLFEYFSETQRNKGNFPGRFSGRQFSNSRSEMNVSTLELGDSALYLCASSLGSGPQGAYEQYFGPGTRLTVT.

The V gene is TRBV7-9, the J gene TRBJ2-3; D call uncertain. Germline V CDR1 and CDR2: SEHNR, FQNEAQ (reference sequence). The CDR3 has 18 residues. The V end lost 1 base, the J end lost 2 bases, and 19 bases lay between the germline ends. Written as DNA, the CDR3 is TGTGCCAGCAGCTTAGTGGTGACACTCCAGTCCTACACAGATACGCAGTATTTT. It is translated as CASSLVVTLQSYTDTQYF.

The V gene is TRBV6-2 or TRBV6-3, the J gene TRBJ2-4; 10 positions agree with TRBD2. The junction had 10 bases not matched to a gene; V was cut back by 2 bases and J by 0 bases. CDR3 size: 19 residues. The germline CDR1 and CDR2 sequences are MNHEY and SVGEGT. The DNA for the CDR3 is TGTGCCAGCAGTTACCTTAGCGGGGGGATCTCACTAGCCAAAAACATTCAGTACTTC. Translation gives CASSYLSGGISLAKNIQYF.

The V and J genes are TRBV27 and TRBJ1-2; perhaps TRBD1 as D (6 bases). CDR1 and CDR2 from the germline V gene are MNHEY and SMNVEV (reference sequence). Trimming took 3 bases from V and 5 from J, leaving 13 bases between them. The CDR3 runs 14 residues. The CDR3: CASSLGTRQYGYTF. In DNA, the CDR3 is TGTGCCAGCAGTTTGGGGACAAGGCAATATGGCTACACCTTC.

V usage is TRBV5-1 and J usage is TRBJ2-2, with TRBD1 matching 8 bases. Germline CDR1 reads SGHRS; CDR2 reads YFSETQ. The CDR3 is 17 residues long. The V gene end was trimmed by 4 bases and the J gene end by 3 bases; junction bases not matched to a gene: 11. The CDR3 bases are TGCGCCAGCAGCCGACCTCGACAGGGGAAGGACACCGGGGAGCTGTTTTTT. Translation: CASSRPRQGKDTGELFF.

This chain links TRBV7-2 with TRBJ2-5, with TRBD1 matching over 7 bases. The CDR3 sequence is 18 residues long. Per germline, CDR1 SGHTA and CDR2 FQGNSA. V dropped 1 base and J dropped 5; count of bases not matched to a gene: 16. CDR3 sequence (DNA): TGTGCCAGCAGCTTAGGACAGGGTAGGGGTGAAGCTGGGGAGACCCAGTACTTC. This encodes CASSLGQGRGEAGETQYF.

CDR3 bases: TGTGCCAGGACACCTACCGGACAGGGTCAGAATTCACCCCTCCACTTT. Translating gives CARTPTGQGQNSPLHF. The rearrangement links TRBV27 to TRBJ1-6; 8 nucleotides align to TRBD1. V dropped 9 bases and J dropped 7; count of bases not matched to a gene: 14. Looked up from germline, CDR1 is MNHEY and CDR2 is SMNVEV (reference sequence). The CDR3 is 16 residues long.

On this clone: The sample has other DNA sequences that encode this CDR3 too. The chain couples TRBV6-5 to TRBJ1-4; 7 bases are shared with TRBD1. CDR1 MNHEY and CDR2 SVGAGI come from the germline V gene. The CDR3 has 14 amino acids. Unmatched junction bases numbered 7, after V lost 4 bases and J lost 8 bases. This CDR3 is CASSSRQGREKLFF. For the CDR3, the DNA is TGTGCCAGCAGTTCTAGACAGGGAAGAGAAAAACTGTTTTTT.

This chain connects TRBV4-3 to TRBJ1-6; D possibly corresponds to TRBD1 (5 bases). The CDR3 runs 16 residues. V shed 0 bases and J shed 9 bases, with 15 bases lying between them. CDR1 LGHNA and CDR2 YSLEER come from the germline V gene. As DNA, the CDR3 is TGCGCCAGCAGCCAAGAGACCACAAGTAGGGGTTCACCCCTCCACTTT. Protein sequence: CASSQETTSRGSPLHF.

This clone came up once. V is TRBV14 and J is TRBJ2-2; possibly TRBD1 for D (6 bases). V dropped 10 bases and J dropped 3 bases, with 15 bases sitting between them. CDR1 is SGHDN and CDR2 is FVKESK in the germline V gene. The CDR3 spans 14 residues. CDR3 sequence (DNA): TGTGCCACCCAGCCAAGGGGGTACACCGGGGAGCTGTTTTTT. Translated, it gives CATQPRGYTGELFF. Full variable domain (outside the CDR3, taken from reference TRBV14 and TRBJ2-2): EAGVTQFPSHSVIEKGQTVTLRCDPISGHDNLYWYRRVMGKEIKFLLHFVKESKQDESGMPNNRFLAERTGGTYSTLKVQPAELEDSGVYFCATQPRGYTGELFFGEGSRLTVL.

The chain couples TRBV30 to TRBJ1-1, with D perhaps TRBD1 (5 bases). V shed 4 bases and J shed 0 bases, with 9 bases lying between them. This CDR3 region has 13 residues. Germline CDR1 GTSNPN, CDR2 SVGIG (reference sequence). CDR3 nucleotides: TGTGCCTGGAAGAACAGGATGAACACTGAAGCTTTCTTT. As protein: CAWKNRMNTEAFF.